The clone carrying this TCR beta chain was observed a few times. What it recognizes is unknown. Trimming shortened V by 4 bases and J by 1 base, and 8 bases separated the two germline ends. The CDR3 covers 13 residues. Germline V gives CDR1 SGDLS, CDR2 YYNGEE. The data were obtained in a study of OX40 agonist ivuxolimab in advanced cancers. Overall study: Dose-escalation cases comprised hepatocellular carcinoma, melanoma, renal cell or head and neck cancer. Three individuals attained partial responses, comprising one hepatocellular carcinoma case and two cutaneous melanoma cases. General study points: There was clonal expansion of CD4+ and CD8+ blood T cells by week 6 at 0.1 to 3.0 mg/kg. Expanded clones were, on average, more numerous in CD8+ T cells than in CD4+.

Sequenced by immunoSEQ multiplex PCR; TCRdb stores in-frame clones only, minus some. Altogether tens of thousands of clones are present, approximately 91% being singletons, with the ten largest covering about 0.31%. Material: CD4+ or CD8+ T cells sorted from blood, obtained in a trial of the OX40 agonist ivuxolimab. This chain uses TRBV9 with TRBJ1-1; D is possibly TRBD1 (5 bases). The TCR originated in an adult with an advanced solid tumor such as melanoma, head and neck, liver or kidney cancer. CDR3 sequence reads: CASSRDWNTEAFF. In DNA, the CDR3 is TGTGCCAGCAGCAGGGACTGGAACACTGAAGCTTTCTTT.